A single sample gave rise to the 20 T cell receptor beta chains below, sequenced in a study of blood T cell repertoires in COVID-19 (TCRdb year 2020). The library was prepared using the immunoSEQ multiplex PCR assay. TCRdb limited this immuneACCESS table to in-frame rearrangements with V and J called. A share of clones is missing; checked studies link under half to unresolved V genes, and the rest is unexplained. This sample lists approximately 300,000 clones; roughly 87% were detected once. Roughly 2.1% of the sample goes to the ten largest clones. Input material: peripheral blood. These receptors were taken from a man aged 18 to 29 with active or convalescent COVID-19.

This chain links TRBV2 with TRBJ2-7; 14 bases match TRBD2. This CDR3 comprises 15 residues. CDR1 and CDR2 from the germline V gene are SNHLY and FYNNEI. V trimming: 7 bases; J trimming: 6 bases; junction bases outside the gene matches: 8. Here the CDR3 DNA reads TGTGCCAGCATTGAGACTAGCGGGAGGGCCGGCGAGCAGTACTTC. Encoded protein: CASIETSGRAGEQYF.

J is TRBJ2-1 and V is TRBV18; 7 nucleotides line up with TRBD2. Trimming removed 0 bases from V and 8 bases from J; junction bases left unmatched: 7. The CDR3 totals 15 residues. The germline CDR1 and CDR2 sequences are KGHSH and LQKENI. The CDR3: CASSPPRTRTDEQFF. Here the CDR3 DNA reads TGTGCCAGCTCACCACCAAGGACTAGAACCGATGAGCAGTTCTTC.

V and J are TRBV12-3 or TRBV12-4 and TRBJ2-7, with unresolved D. This CDR3 comprises 12 residues. Trimming removed 1 base at V and 6 bases at J, with 7 bases between. The CDR3 here is CASSLDFPEQYF. CDR3 DNA sequence: TGTGCCAGCAGTTTAGACTTCCCCGAGCAGTACTTC.

To note about this clone: Other nucleotide sequences from this sample produce the same CDR3. This chain links TRBV28 with TRBJ2-7; the match to TRBD1 covers 8 bases. V gave up 4 bases and J gave up 3 bases; unmatched junction bases: 2. CDR1 is MDHEN and CDR2 is SYDVKM in the germline V gene. This CDR3 comprises 13 residues. The CDR3 spells CASSSGQGYEQYF. Written as DNA, the CDR3 is TGTGCCAGCAGTTCCGGACAGGGCTACGAGCAGTACTTC.

The CDR3 sequence is CASRRGGTGNTIYF. The DNA for the CDR3 is TGTGCCAGCAGACGCGGGGGGACTGGAAACACCATATATTTT. J is TRBJ1-3 and V is TRBV13; maybe TRBD1 (5 bases). Germline-derived CDR1 and CDR2 are PRHDT and FYEKMQ (reference sequence). The V end lost 6 bases, the J end lost 2 bases, and 11 bases lay between the germline ends. The CDR3 is 14 residues long.

The chain employs TRBV20-1 and TRBJ1-2; D may be TRBD1 (6 bases). There are 15 residues in the CDR3. CDR1 is DFQATT and CDR2 is SNEGSKA in the germline V gene (reference sequence). V was clipped by 3 bases and J by 2 bases, with 16 bases between them. The CDR3 protein is CSASFPDRLNYGYTF. As DNA, the CDR3 is TGCAGTGCTAGTTTCCCCGACAGGCTCAACTATGGCTACACCTTC.

This clone was found once. The J gene is TRBJ2-1, the V gene TRBV19, with 11 bases lining up with TRBD2. The CDR3 runs to 16 residues. Germline loops: CDR1 LNHDA, CDR2 SQIVND (reference sequence). Unmatched junction bases numbered 17, after V lost 10 bases and J lost 9 bases. The CDR3 DNA is TGTGCCACAACACCCAGGGGGACTAGCGGAGGGAGTGAGCAGTTCTTC. It codes for CATTPRGTSGGSEQFF.

This chain uses TRBV27 with TRBJ2-7; TRBD1 is a possible D gene (6 bases). Per germline, CDR1 MNHEY and CDR2 SMNVEV (reference sequence). CDR3 length: 13 amino acids. V lost 3 bases and J lost 4, with 10 bases in between. Here the CDR3 DNA reads TGTGCCAGCAGTTTGCTACAGGGTTACGAGCAGTACTTC. Translation gives CASSLLQGYEQYF.

The gene calls are TRBV5-1 and TRBJ2-5, with 8 nucleotides matching TRBD1. The CDR3 is 14 residues long. Germline V gene data show CDR1 as SGHRS and CDR2 as YFSETQ. After removal of 2 bases from V and 4 bases from J, the junction contained 4 bases not matched to a gene. The CDR3 sequence is CASSLRTGLETQYF. The CDR3 DNA sequence: TGCGCCAGCAGCTTAAGGACAGGGCTAGAGACCCAGTACTTC.

The J gene is TRBJ2-1, the V gene TRBV28; 8 positions agree with TRBD2. Germline V gives CDR1 MDHEN, CDR2 SYDVKM. This CDR3 has 14 amino acids. V was pared by 6 bases and J by 4 bases, with 5 bases of the junction left unmatched. CDR3 sequence: CASSSGLEYNEQFF. The CDR3 DNA sequence: TGTGCCAGCAGCTCGGGACTAGAATACAATGAGCAGTTCTTC.

The V and J genes are TRBV7-9 and TRBJ1-1, with TRBD1 as a possible D gene (6 bases). CDR1 and CDR2 (germline): SEHNR, FQNEAQ (reference sequence). V gave up 5 bases and J gave up 3 bases, with 16 bases separating them. There are 15 residues in the CDR3. The CDR3 DNA is TGTGCCAGCAGCAGTACTACAGGGAGAGACACTGAAGCTTTCTTT. Amino acids: CASSSTTGRDTEAFF.

This clone was found a few times. The rearrangement joins TRBV5-1 to TRBJ2-1, with 7 bases identical to TRBD1. Germline assignment: CDR1 SGHRS and CDR2 YFSETQ. The CDR3 runs to 15 residues. The V segment lost 4 bases and the J segment 0 bases; nucleotides outside the gene matches: 4. This CDR3 reads CASSPAGGSYNEQFF. In nucleotides, the CDR3 is TGCGCCAGCAGCCCAGCAGGGGGCTCCTACAATGAGCAGTTCTTC.

The chain joins TRBV3-1 (or the pseudogene TRBV3-2) to TRBJ2-2; 13 bases align to TRBD2. The CDR3 contains 17 residues. Germline CDR1 LGHDT, CDR2 YNNKEL (reference sequence). Trimming cost V 2 bases and J 3 bases; bases outside gene matches: 3. The CDR3 DNA reads TGTGCCAGCAGCCAACCCGGACTAGCGGGAGACACCGGGGAGCTGTTTTTT. Protein sequence: CASSQPGLAGDTGELFF.

The CDR3 DNA follows: TGCGCCAGCAGGAAGGGGGCAGGGACCGGGGAGCTGTTTTTT. Translation: CASRKGAGTGELFF. The chain carries TRBV5-1 and TRBJ2-2; TRBD1 matches 7 bases. Trimming at V came to 5 bases and at J to 5 bases, leaving 6 bases not matched to a gene. Germline V gene lookup returns CDR1 SGHRS and CDR2 YFSETQ. The CDR3 runs to 14 residues.

The chain combines TRBV14 with TRBJ2-7; the match to TRBD2 covers 13 bases. V lost 6 bases and J lost 2; bases outside the gene matches: 7. CDR3 length: 16 residues. Germline V CDR1 and CDR2: SGHDN, FVKESK. CDR3 nucleotides: TGTGCCAGCAGTCGTGTGACTAGCGGGGGGACCTACGAGCAGTACTTC. Translating gives CASSRVTSGGTYEQYF.

This sequence joins TRBV9 and TRBJ2-2, with 10 nucleotides matching TRBD2. Germline values: CDR1 SGDLS, CDR2 YYNGEE. This CDR3 is 16 amino acids long. Losses at the gene ends were 3 bases for V and 4 bases for J; bases not matched to a gene: 6. CDR3 DNA: TGTGCCAGCAGCGGACCTAGCGGGGGTCCCACCGGGGAGCTGTTTTTT. The encoded protein is CASSGPSGGPTGELFF.

This rearrangement joins TRBV9 to TRBJ2-3; a possible D gene is TRBD2 (5 bases). Per the germline V gene, CDR1 is SGDLS and CDR2 is YYNGEE. V lost 4 bases and J lost 4, with 19 bases in between. CDR3 length: 16 amino acids. Here the CDR3 DNA reads TGTGCCAGCAGCTCAACGACTACGTCCCTGGCAGATACGCAGTATTTT. Protein: CASSSTTTSLADTQYF. Using reference TRBV9 and TRBJ2-3 for the parts outside the CDR3, the full variable domain is DSGVTQTPKHLITATGQRVTLRCSPRSGDLSVYWYQQSLDQGLQFLIQYYNGEERAKGNILERFSAQQFPDLHSELNLSSLELGDSALYFCASSSTTTSLADTQYFGPGTRLTVL.

This clone came up once. The chain links TRBV28 to TRBJ1-5; TRBD1 matches 7 bases. The CDR3 covers 17 residues. Germline V gene lookup returns CDR1 MDHEN and CDR2 SYDVKM. Trimming cost V 5 bases and J 9 bases; bases outside gene matches: 19. The chain's CDR3 is CASSSRGQRMGPRPQHF. CDR3 DNA sequence: TGTGCCAGCAGTAGCCGGGGACAGCGAATGGGGCCACGGCCCCAGCATTTT.

The CDR3 region has the DNA TGTGCCAGCAGCCCGACGCAGGGAGGGGGAAACATTCAGTACTTC. Protein product: CASSPTQGGGNIQYF. The chain has TRBV4-2 and TRBJ2-4, with D possibly TRBD2 on 7 matching bases. From germline, CDR1 is LGHNA and CDR2 YNFKEQ. There are 15 residues in the CDR3. V gave up 4 bases and J gave up 6 bases, with 16 bases separating them.

The J gene is TRBJ1-4, the V gene TRBV6-5; D perhaps matches TRBD1 (5 bases). V lost 0 bases to trimming and J lost 4 bases, with 9 bases between them. The CDR3 is 15 amino acids. CDR1 is MNHEY and CDR2 is SVGAGI in the germline V gene. The DNA for the CDR3 is TGTGCCAGCAGTTACTCTAACAGGATTAATGAAAAACTGTTTTTT. Translation gives CASSYSNRINEKLFF.